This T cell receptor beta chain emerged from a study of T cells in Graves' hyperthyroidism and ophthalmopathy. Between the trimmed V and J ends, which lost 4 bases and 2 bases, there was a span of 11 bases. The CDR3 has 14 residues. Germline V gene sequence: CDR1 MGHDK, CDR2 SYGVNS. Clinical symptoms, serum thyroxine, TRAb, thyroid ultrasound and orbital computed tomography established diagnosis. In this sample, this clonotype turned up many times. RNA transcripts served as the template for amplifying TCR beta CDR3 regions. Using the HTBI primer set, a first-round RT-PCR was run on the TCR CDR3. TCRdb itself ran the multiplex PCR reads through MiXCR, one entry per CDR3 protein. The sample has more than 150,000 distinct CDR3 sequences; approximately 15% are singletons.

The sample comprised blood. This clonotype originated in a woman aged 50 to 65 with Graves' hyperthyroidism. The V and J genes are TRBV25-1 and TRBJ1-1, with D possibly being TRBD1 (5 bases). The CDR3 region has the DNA TGTGCCAGCAGTGGACCGGGACCAAACACTGAAGCTTTCTTT. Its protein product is CASSGPGPNTEAFF. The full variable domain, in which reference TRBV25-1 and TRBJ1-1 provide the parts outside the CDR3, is EADIYQTPRYLVIGTGKKITLECSQTMGHDKMYWYQQDPGMELHLIHYSYGVNSTEKGDLSSESTVSRIRTEHFPLTLESARPSHTSQYLCASSGPGPNTEAFFGQGTRLTVV.